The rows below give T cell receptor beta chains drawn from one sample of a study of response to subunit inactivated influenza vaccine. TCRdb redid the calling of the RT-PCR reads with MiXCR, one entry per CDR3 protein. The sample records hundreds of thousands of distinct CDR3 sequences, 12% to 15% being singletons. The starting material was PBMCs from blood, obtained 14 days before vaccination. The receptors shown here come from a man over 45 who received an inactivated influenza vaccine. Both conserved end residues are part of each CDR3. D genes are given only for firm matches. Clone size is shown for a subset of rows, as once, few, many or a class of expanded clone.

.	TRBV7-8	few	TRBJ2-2	CASSSRVVGELFF	TGTGCCAGCAGCTCTAGGGTTGTCGGGGAGCTGTTTTTT
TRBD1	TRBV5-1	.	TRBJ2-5	CASSAIGQEAETQYF	TGCGCCAGCAGCGCGATCGGACAGGAAGCGGAGACCCAGTACTTC
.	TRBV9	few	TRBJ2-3	CASRPNLASDTQYF	TGTGCCAGCAGGCCTAACTTAGCATCAGATACGCAGTATTTT
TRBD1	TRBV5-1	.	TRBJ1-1	CASSPDRGVRISVAFF	TGCGCCAGCAGCCCGGACAGGGGGGTCCGGATTTCGGTAGCTTTCTTT
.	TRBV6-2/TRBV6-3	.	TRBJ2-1	CASSYSYRRGASYNEQFF	TGTGCCAGCAGTTACTCGTATCGTCGGGGGGCTAGTTACAATGAGCAGTTCTTC
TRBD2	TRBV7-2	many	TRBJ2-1	CASSLTQLAGGHEQFF	TGTGCCAGCAGCTTAACTCAGCTAGCGGGGGGGCATGAGCAGTTCTTC
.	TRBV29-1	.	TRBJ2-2	CSVGGHTGELFF	TGCAGCGTGGGCGGGCACACCGGGGAGCTGTTTTTT
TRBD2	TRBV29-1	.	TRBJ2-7	CSVYGLAGGPSYEQYF	TGCAGCGTCTATGGACTAGCGGGAGGGCCCTCCTACGAGCAGTACTTC
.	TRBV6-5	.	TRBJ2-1	CATSDLKEQFF	TGTGCCACCTCTGACCTTAAGGAGCAGTTCTTC
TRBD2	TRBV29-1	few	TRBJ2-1	CSVGLAGYNEQFF	TGCAGCGTTGGACTAGCGGGTTACAATGAGCAGTTCTTC
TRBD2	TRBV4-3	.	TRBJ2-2	CASSPSPGGQVGELFF	TGCGCCAGCAGCCCATCCCCGGGGGGTCAGGTCGGGGAGCTGTTTTTT
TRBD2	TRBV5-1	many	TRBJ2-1	CASSQTSGRASVHDEQFF	TGCGCCAGCAGCCAGACTAGCGGGAGGGCCTCTGTTCACGATGAGCAGTTCTTC
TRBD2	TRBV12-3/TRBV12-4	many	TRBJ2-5	CASRRAGGGETQYF	TGTGCCAGCAGACGAGCGGGGGGTGGAGAGACCCAGTACTTC
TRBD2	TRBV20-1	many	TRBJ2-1	CSARGGTRTWDEQFF	TGCAGTGCTAGGGGAGGGACTAGGACATGGGATGAGCAGTTCTTC
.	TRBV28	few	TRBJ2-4	CASSLSGGTATQYF	TGTGCCAGCAGTTTATCGGGTGGAACGGCCACCCAGTACTTC
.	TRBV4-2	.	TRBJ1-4	CASRHSSATNEKLFF	TGTGCCAGCAGGCACAGCTCTGCAACTAATGAAAAACTGTTTTTT
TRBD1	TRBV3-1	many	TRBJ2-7	CASSQARGRSYEQYF	TGTGCCAGCAGCCAAGCTAGGGGGCGATCCTACGAGCAGTACTTC
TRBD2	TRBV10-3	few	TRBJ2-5	CAISESPASGGKETQYF	TGTGCCATCAGTGAGTCTCCGGCTAGCGGGGGGAAAGAGACCCAGTACTTC
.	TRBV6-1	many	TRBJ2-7	CASSPQKPGRDSYEQYF	TGTGCCAGCAGTCCACAGAAACCGGGACGGGATTCCTACGAGCAGTACTTC